This TCR beta chain originates from a study of breast tumors, draining lymph nodes, adjacent tissues. The CDR3 covers 14 residues. Germline V gene sequence: CDR1 SGHKS, CDR2 YYEKEE (reference sequence). The V gene end was trimmed by 4 bases and the J gene end by 7 bases; junction bases not matched to a gene: 5. This clonotype came up many times. The antigen is undetermined. TCRdb recomputed calls from the multiplex PCR reads with MiXCR, one row per CDR3 protein. Among around 140,000 distinct CDR3 sequences listed, 20% to 25% were seen once. Study results and limitations: Findings are consistent with lymph node origin and intratumoral expansion of most tumor T cells. That most tumor T cells come from lymph nodes remained unproven. Compared with lymph nodes, tumors were less diverse; compared with nontumor tissue, more. Luminal-like breast cancer showed significantly higher tumor–nontumor repertoire similarity than basal-like.

Axillary draining lymph nodes of breast cancer patients supplied the node samples. The chain uses TRBV5-5 and TRBJ2-7, with 13 bases that match TRBD2. The sequenced material came from axillary lymph node tissue. This clonotype was obtained from a female donor with breast cancer. Some clones in this sample may be carry-over from other donors' samples. As DNA, the CDR3 is TGTGCCAGCAGCCGGGGACTAGCGGGATGGGAGCAGTACTTC. Amino acid sequence: CASSRGLAGWEQYF.